Described below is a single T cell receptor (beta chain) sequence and its context. The data stem from a study of blood T cell repertoires in COVID-19. Study overall: Acute and convalescent COVID-19 specimens originated in the United States, Italy and Spain. Sample material is recorded as cDNA or gDNA derived from T cells, B-cell-depleted T cells, or PBMCs.

CDR3 length: 16 amino acids. Trimming removed 6 bases at V and 1 base at J, with 16 bases between. CDR1 LNHDA and CDR2 SQIVND come from the germline V gene (reference sequence). As originally analysed: Scientists estimated how many nucleated cells there were by amplifying reference gene primers. Profiling relied on immunoSEQ multiplex PCR, and the TCRdb table lists in-frame clones only, not all of them. V, J and clone size are those of that table, while D and trimming were read from the DNA. Seen here are some 280,000 clones, 85% observed once, and the top ten hold around 4.1%. Sequencing was done on a sample of peripheral blood. The clonotype was recovered from a woman between 45 and 65 years old with active or convalescent COVID-19. This chain joins TRBV19 and TRBJ1-5; D possibly corresponds to TRBD1 (5 bases). The CDR3 protein is CASRTGGAGSNQPQHF. The CDR3 region has the DNA TGTGCCAGTAGGACGGGAGGGGCGGGGAGCAATCAGCCCCAGCATTTT.